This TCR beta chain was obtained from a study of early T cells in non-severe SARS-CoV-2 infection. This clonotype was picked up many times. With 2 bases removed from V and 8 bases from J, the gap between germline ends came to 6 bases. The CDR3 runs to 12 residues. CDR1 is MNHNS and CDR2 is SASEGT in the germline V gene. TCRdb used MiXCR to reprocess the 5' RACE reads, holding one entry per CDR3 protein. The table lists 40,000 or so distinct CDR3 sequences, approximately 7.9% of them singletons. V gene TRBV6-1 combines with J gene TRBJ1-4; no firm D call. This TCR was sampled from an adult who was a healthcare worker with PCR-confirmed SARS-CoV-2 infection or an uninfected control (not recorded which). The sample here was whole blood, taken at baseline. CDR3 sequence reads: CASSELLEKLFF. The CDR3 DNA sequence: TGTGCCAGCAGTGAATTACTGGAAAAACTGTTTTTT.